These 9 T cell receptor beta chains were sequenced from one sample in a study of blood T cell dynamics during melanoma immunotherapy. Time point given: pre-treatment baseline. The repertoire was sequenced with immunoSEQ multiplex PCR; TCRdb's copy has only in-frame clones and lacks some. The sample shows about 14,000 clones, roughly 94% of them seen only once. The sample was effector memory CD8+ T cells from blood, taken from a patient treated with checkpoint blockade. The source is a human donor with melanoma.

The chain carries TRBV14 and TRBJ2-3; D is possibly TRBD2 (6 bases). Germline values: CDR1 SGHDN, CDR2 FVKESK. Between the trimmed V and J ends, which lost 5 bases and 9 bases, there was a span of 24 bases. The CDR3 loop spans 16 amino acids. The CDR3 coding sequence is TGTGCCAGCAGCAAAGTCCACTTTGTGGGAGGTATCACGCAGTATTTT. Protein product: CASSKVHFVGGITQYF. Full variable domain (remainder filled in from reference TRBV14 and TRBJ2-3): EAGVTQFPSHSVIEKGQTVTLRCDPISGHDNLYWYRRVMGKEIKFLLHFVKESKQDESGMPNNRFLAERTGGTYSTLKVQPAELEDSGVYFCASSKVHFVGGITQYFGPGTRLTVL.

The chain has TRBV10-3 and TRBJ2-1; TRBD1 might be the D (6 bases). Looked up from germline, CDR1 is ENHRY and CDR2 is SYGVKD. CDR3 length: 14 amino acids. V gave up 3 bases and J gave up 6 bases, with 12 bases separating them. The CDR3 sequence is CAISDWDTSNEQFF. The CDR3 DNA reads TGTGCCATCAGTGATTGGGACACCAGCAATGAGCAGTTCTTC.

The rearrangement joins TRBV9 to TRBJ1-4; 8 bases match TRBD1. J lost 8 bases, V lost 0 bases, and 6 bases had no gene match. The germline gives CDR1 SGDLS, CDR2 YYNGEE. The CDR3 sequence is 15 residues long. DNA for the CDR3: TGTGCCAGCAGCGTAGTTGACAGGGGAGAGGAAAAACTGTTTTTT. Translation: CASSVVDRGEEKLFF.

This rearrangement joins TRBV4-2 to TRBJ2-7; D is tentatively TRBD1 or TRBD2 (5 bases each). The CDR3 is made up of 14 amino acids. Between the trimmed V and J ends, which lost 4 bases and 0 bases, there was a span of 10 bases. Looked up from germline, CDR1 is LGHNA and CDR2 is YNFKEQ. The CDR3 sequence: CASSLGTASYEQYF. DNA of the CDR3: TGTGCCAGCAGCCTCGGGACGGCCTCCTACGAGCAGTACTTC.

V is TRBV21-1 and J is TRBJ2-7. TRBV21-1 is a pseudogene locus. CDR3 size: 14 residues. For the CDR3, the DNA is TGTGCCAGCAGCAAAGCGGGGATCTCCTACGAGCAGTACTTC. This sequence encodes CASSKAGISYEQYF.

This clone occurred once. V usage is TRBV13 and J usage is TRBJ2-1; D gene uncertain. The ends were cut back, 1 base at V and 0 bases at J, with 4 bases in the middle. The CDR3 is 14 residues long. Germline CDR1 and CDR2: PRHDT and FYEKMQ (reference sequence). CDR3 loop: CASSLAASYNEQFF. As DNA, the CDR3 is TGTGCCAGCAGCTTAGCGGCCTCCTACAATGAGCAGTTCTTC.

The chain recombines TRBV9 with TRBJ1-2; tentative D call: TRBD1 (6 bases). Germline V gives CDR1 SGDLS, CDR2 YYNGEE. The CDR3 extends over 13 amino acids. V lost 3 bases and J 3 bases, leaving 9 bases between the germline ends. CDR3 DNA sequence: TGTGCCAGCAGCGCAAGGGGGGACTATGGCTACACCTTC. Translation gives CASSARGDYGYTF.

The chain couples TRBV30 to TRBJ1-1; D might be TRBD1 (5 bases). Looked up from germline, CDR1 is GTSNPN and CDR2 is SVGIG (reference sequence). This CDR3 region has 13 residues. The V and J ends lost 5 bases and 0 bases respectively, with 10 bases between them. The CDR3 loop reads CAWGGAVNTEAFF. In nucleotides, the CDR3 is TGTGCCTGGGGGGGTGCGGTGAACACTGAAGCTTTCTTT. The full variable domain, its missing parts supplied by reference TRBV30 and TRBJ1-1, is SQTIHQWPATLVQPVGSPLSLECTVEGTSNPNLYWYRQAAGRGLQLLFYSVGIGQISSEVPQNLSASRPQDRQFILSSKKLLLSDSGFYLCAWGGAVNTEAFFGQGTRLTVV.

This sequence joins TRBV27 and TRBJ2-7; no clear D gene. The germline V and J ends were trimmed by 4 bases and 1 base, with 11 bases remaining between them. The CDR3 has 14 residues. Per the germline V gene, CDR1 is MNHEY and CDR2 is SMNVEV (reference sequence). The CDR3 sequence is CASSSLERSYEQYF. CDR3 bases: TGTGCCAGCAGTTCCCTTGAACGGTCCTACGAGCAGTACTTC.